A selection of T cell receptor beta chains follows, all from one sample in a study of CD4 and CD8 cells across lung adenocarcinoma regions. TCRdb re-called the PCR reads through MiXCR, storing one row per CDR3 protein. The sample has approximately 4,200 distinct CDR3 sequences, more than 50% seen once; the top ten hold 15% to 20%. The source material was CD4+ T cells from the center of a lung tumor. The source of these receptors is a female donor with lung adenocarcinoma. The CD4 and CD8 labels of this study may be unreliable. Both conserved end residues are part of each CDR3. D genes are given only for firm matches. The size of a clone is reported for some rows only, either as once, few or many, or as a class for expanded clones.

D,J,V,size,DNA,CDR3
NA,TRBJ1-2,TRBV4-1,hyperexpanded,TGCGCCAGCAGCCAAGATAAAGTTGAGGGCTACACCTTC,CASSQDKVEGYTF
TRBD1,TRBJ1-2,TRBV6-1,NA,TGTGCCAGCAGCGGAACCGGGACAGGGTGGTTTTTAGGCTACACCTTC,CASSGTGTGWFLGYTF
TRBD2,TRBJ2-4,TRBV30,few,TGTGCCTGGAGTGAATTCTTGGGGGGGAGGAGCATTCAGTACTTC,CAWSEFLGGRSIQYF
NA,TRBJ2-5,TRBV6-1,few,TGTGCCAGCAGGAGAACGGGTTCCCAGTACTTC,CASRRTGSQYF
NA,TRBJ2-3,TRBV10-3,once,TGTGCCTGTGGTCTGGCCTTGCAGGCTTTGAGCACAGGGAAGCTGTATTTT,CACGLALQALSTGKLYF
NA,TRBJ2-2,TRBV7-8,few,TGTGCCAGCGGGGGTGTCGGGGAGCTGTTTTTT,CASGGVGELFF
TRBD1,TRBJ1-6,TRBV7-6,NA,TGTGCCAGCAGCTTGGGACAGAATTCACCCCTCCACTTT,CASSLGQNSPLHF
TRBD2,TRBJ2-3,TRBV6-1,NA,TGTGCCAGCAGTGTTTCTAGCGGGAGTTACACGGATACGCAGTATTTT,CASSVSSGSYTDTQYF
TRBD1,TRBJ2-4,TRBV12-3/TRBV12-4,few,TGTGCCAGCAGAAACAGGGGGATCAGTCCCAAAAACATTCAGTACTTC,CASRNRGISPKNIQYF
NA,TRBJ2-5,TRBV6-1,NA,TGTGCCTGTGGGGTGTTCGGGGGGCGACATCAAAAGACCCAGTACTTC,CACGVFGGRHQKTQYF
TRBD2,TRBJ2-4,TRBV27,NA,TGTGCCAGCAGTTCCCCGGGGCCGGGAGGCAAAAATATGCAGTATTTC,CASSSPGPGGKNMQYF
TRBD2,TRBJ2-1,TRBV9,medium-sized,TGTGCCAGCAGCGTAGGTTTTAGGGTAGCGGGAGGGCACAATGAGCAGTTCTTC,CASSVGFRVAGGHNEQFF
NA,TRBJ2-1,TRBV7-2,medium-sized,TGTGCCAGCAGCTTAGAAACGTCTCAGTTCTTC,CASSLETSQFF
NA,TRBJ2-1,TRBV4-1,NA,TGCGCCGCGGGGCTCGGGGGCCGGGGCCAAGATACGCAGTATTTC,CAAGLGGRGQDTQYF
NA,TRBJ2-5,TRBV4-1,medium-sized,TGCGCCAGCAGCCAAGATCGCCATCGGGGGATGAGAGAGACCCAGTACTTC,CASSQDRHRGMRETQYF
NA,TRBJ2-1,TRBV7-6,NA,TGTGCCAGCAGCCTAGAGCTAGGGAGTGAGCAGTTCTTC,CASSLELGSEQFF
NA,TRBJ2-7,TRBV27,NA,TGTGCCAGCAGTGAACAGGGTCCCTACGAGCAGTACTTC,CASSEQGPYEQYF
TRBD1,TRBJ2-5,TRBV6-1,NA,TGTGCCAGCAGCCGGACAGGGGGACAAGAGACCCAGTACTTC,CASSRTGGQETQYF
NA,TRBJ2-4,TRBV7-2,large,TGTGCCAGCAGCTTAGAAACGTCTCAGTACTTC,CASSLETSQYF
NA,TRBJ2-7,TRBV25-1,NA,TGTGCCAGCAGTGAATTAGGAGACTCCTACGAGCAGTACTTC,CASSELGDSYEQYF
NA,TRBJ1-1,TRBV6-5,medium-sized,TGTGCCAGCAGTTACGGGTTCTCCGGGAACACTGAAGCTTTCTTT,CASSYGFSGNTEAFF
TRBD2,TRBJ2-4,TRBV4-3,NA,TGCGCCAGCAGCCAAGCCGGGGGGAAAAACATTCAGTACTTC,CASSQAGGKNIQYF
NA,TRBJ2-4,TRBV11-2,medium-sized,TGTGCCAGCAGCTTTGGGAACATTCAGTACTTC,CASSFGNIQYF